These 14 T cell receptor beta chains originate from one sample sequenced in a study of beta chain features in type 1 diabetes. The investigators reverse transcribed all of the isolated RNA, so they sequenced expressed TCRB transcripts. The assay was immunoSEQ multiplex PCR, and TCRdb's table has in-frame clones only and misses some. The sample holds around 200,000 clones, approximately 13% seen once. The source material was central memory CD4+ T cells from blood. The source of these receptors is a young woman in good health.

The V gene is TRBV27, the J gene TRBJ2-7, with TRBD2 matching 9 bases. This CDR3 contains 19 residues. Germline V gives CDR1 MNHEY, CDR2 SMNVEV (reference sequence). Losses at the gene ends were 7 bases for V and 5 bases for J; bases not matched to a gene: 24. CDR3 in amino acids: CASTSRGVGVAGARNEQYF. CDR3 nucleotides: TGTGCCAGCACCTCACGCGGGGTGGGGGTAGCGGGAGCAAGGAACGAGCAGTACTTC.

The chain recombines TRBV11-2 with TRBJ1-1, with unresolved D. This CDR3 comprises 12 residues. Between the trimmed V and J ends, which lost 7 bases and 0 bases, there was a span of 6 bases. Germline loops: CDR1 SGHAT, CDR2 FQNNGV. As DNA, the CDR3 is TGTGCCAGCACCCCATTGAACACTGAAGCTTTCTTT. Amino acids: CASTPLNTEAFF.

This clone was seen a few times. This chain links TRBV28 with TRBJ2-7, with 8 bases lining up with TRBD1. From germline, CDR1 is MDHEN and CDR2 SYDVKM. The CDR3 is 13 amino acids. V was pared by 7 bases and J by 0 bases, with 2 bases of the junction left unmatched. The CDR3 region is CASITGGSYEQYF. In DNA, the CDR3 is TGTGCCAGCATCACAGGGGGCTCCTACGAGCAGTACTTC.

This clone was counted between two and nine times. This chain uses TRBV5-1 with TRBJ2-7; D ambiguous. Deletions cut 4 bases from V and 5 bases from J, with 7 bases between. This CDR3 comprises 11 residues. CDR1 is SGHRS, CDR2 YFSETQ, per germline. The CDR3 region is CASSDSHEQYF. Written as DNA, the CDR3 is TGCGCCAGCAGCGACTCTCACGAGCAGTACTTC.

This chain joins TRBV30 and TRBJ1-5; 10 bases map to TRBD1. Germline V CDR1 and CDR2: GTSNPN, SVGIG (reference sequence). The ends lost 5 bases at V and 6 bases at J; junction bases unmatched: 10. This CDR3 spans 15 amino acids. The CDR3 DNA sequence: TGTGCCTGGGCCCGACAGGGGGCGTATAGTCAGCCCCAGCATTTT. Its protein product is CAWARQGAYSQPQHF.

This clone was detected only once. The V and J genes are TRBV2 and TRBJ2-1, with a possible D match to TRBD1 (6 bases). Germline V gene lookup returns CDR1 SNHLY and CDR2 FYNNEI. V was cut by 0 bases and J by 4 bases, with 22 bases left in between. The CDR3 is 19 residues long. The CDR3 sequence is CASSEALRGYRSGYNEQFF. The CDR3 nucleotides read TGTGCCAGCAGTGAAGCGCTAAGGGGGTATCGTTCAGGGTACAATGAGCAGTTCTTC.

This clone occurred many times. The J gene is TRBJ1-1, the V gene TRBV7-2; no clear D. V shed 6 bases and J shed 1 base, with 9 bases lying between them. The CDR3 has 13 residues. Germline V gene sequence: CDR1 SGHTA, CDR2 FQGNSA. This CDR3 reads CASRETGNTEAFF. The CDR3 coding sequence is TGTGCCAGCAGGGAGACGGGGAACACTGAAGCTTTCTTT.

This clone has just a few counts. The chain carries TRBV28 and TRBJ1-2; D is uncertain. The CDR3 covers 12 residues. Trimming left V 3 bases short and J 4 bases short, with 6 bases between. The germline V gene has CDR1 MDHEN and CDR2 SYDVKM. CDR3 region: CASSFSFYGYTF. The CDR3 DNA follows: TGTGCCAGCAGTTTCAGTTTCTATGGCTACACCTTC.

The CDR3 is CASSGTERVNGYTF. The CDR3 DNA reads TGTGCCAGCAGTGGTACCGAGAGGGTGAATGGCTACACCTTC. The chain employs TRBV6-5 and TRBJ1-2; no clear D. Germline CDR1 MNHEY, CDR2 SVGAGI. The CDR3 sequence is 14 residues long. Deletions cut 5 bases from V and 6 bases from J, with 16 bases between.

Only a few counts were recorded for this clone. One junction end does not reproduce the germline sequence, and a read error may be involved. The chain has TRBV11-2 and TRBJ2-1; D remains ambiguous. Germline-derived CDR1 and CDR2 are SGHAT and FQNNGV. The length of the CDR3 is 15 residues. DNA of the CDR3: TGTGCCAGCAGCCTAGATGGCGGAAACTACAATGAGCAGTTCTTC. Translating it yields CASSLDGGNYNEQFF.

J is TRBJ1-5 and V is TRBV15; 7 bases align to TRBD1. J lost 7 bases, V lost 5 bases, and 11 bases had no gene match. There are 15 residues in the CDR3. Germline lookup yields CDR1 LNHNV and CDR2 YYDKDF (reference sequence). The CDR3 nucleotides read TGTGCCACCAGCGTCCAACAGGGGAAGGGGCAGCCCCAGCATTTT. Amino acids: CATSVQQGKGQPQHF. The full variable domain, completed using reference TRBV15 and TRBJ1-5, is DAMVIQNPRYQVTQFGKPVTLSCSQTLNHNVMYWYQQKSSQAPKLLFHYYDKDFNNEADTPDNFQSRRPNTSFCFLDIRSPGLGDTAMYLCATSVQQGKGQPQHFGDGTRLSIL.

This clone was found a few times. V and J are TRBV5-1 and TRBJ1-2, with 7 bases fitting TRBD1. Germline V CDR1 and CDR2: SGHRS, YFSETQ. With V trimmed by 2 bases and J by 4 bases, 5 bases remained unmatched. The CDR3 covers 14 residues. CDR3 residues: CASSFGQATYGYTF. The CDR3 DNA reads TGCGCCAGCAGCTTCGGACAGGCAACCTATGGCTACACCTTC. The entire variable domain, with the rest obtained from reference TRBV5-1 and TRBJ1-2, is as follows: KAGVTQTPRYLIKTRGQQVTLSCSPISGHRSVSWYQQTPGQGLQFLFEYFSETQRNKGNFPGRFSGRQFSNSRSEMNVSTLELGDSALYLCASSFGQATYGYTFGSGTRLTVV.

This rearrangement joins TRBV28 to TRBJ2-3; D gene uncertain. The V and J ends lost 4 bases and 2 bases respectively, with 7 bases between them. The V gene's germline CDR1 is MDHEN and CDR2 SYDVKM. The CDR3 has 13 residues. CDR3 loop: CASSSPPTDTQYF. CDR3 nucleotide sequence: TGTGCCAGCAGTTCTCCCCCCACAGATACGCAGTATTTT. Full variable domain (rest looked up from reference TRBV28 and TRBJ2-3): DVKVTQSSRYLVKRTGEKVFLECVQDMDHENMFWYRQDPGLGLRLIYFSYDVKMKEKGDIPEGYSVSREKKERFSLILESASTNQTSMYLCASSSPPTDTQYFGPGTRLTVL.

This clone was found a few times. In the same sample, other DNA sequences code for this CDR3. The gene calls are TRBV28 and TRBJ2-7, with D perhaps matching TRBD1 (5 bases). This CDR3 is 11 amino acids long. Germline CDR1 is MDHEN and CDR2 is SYDVKM. Trimming removed 3 bases at V and 5 bases at J, with 5 bases between. CDR3 DNA: TGTGCCAGCAGTTTCAGGGACGAGCAGTACTTC. It codes for CASSFRDEQYF.